The TCR beta chain under discussion was sequenced for a study of blood T cell repertoires in COVID-19. The data were produced by immunoSEQ multiplex PCR, yet TCRdb's version contains in-frame clones alone and is incomplete. The sample carries some 16,000 clones, around three quarters recorded once. This CDR3 region has 16 residues. The ends lost 6 bases at V and 3 bases at J; junction bases unmatched: 8. The germline V gene encodes CDR1 MNHEY and CDR2 SMNVEV (reference sequence). The rearrangement uses TRBV27 and TRBJ1-4; 9 bases line up with TRBD1. Sequencing was performed on peripheral blood. The TCR was taken from a man between 65 and 80 years old with active or convalescent COVID-19. The CDR3, as DNA: TGTGCCAGCAGCCGTACAGGGGGCGAAGCTAATGAAAAACTGTTTTTT. This gives the protein CASSRTGGEANEKLFF.